The 16 T cell receptor beta chains presented below share a single source sample, sequenced in a study of blood T cell repertoires in COVID-19. Assay used: immunoSEQ multiplex PCR; TCRdb lists only in-frame clones, some missing. The sample has a few hundred thousand clones; around nine tenths are singletons. What was sequenced was PBMCs or T cells enriched from blood (not recorded which). The receptors shown here come from a woman aged 40 to 50 who had recovered from COVID-19.

The chain joins TRBV5-1 to TRBJ2-2; 8 bases are a match to TRBD2. The J segment lost 5 bases and the V segment lost 0 bases, leaving 3 bases of the junction unmatched. From germline, CDR1 is SGHRS and CDR2 YFSETQ. CDR3 size: 15 residues. CDR3 region: CASSLAAGVTGELFF. The CDR3 DNA sequence: TGCGCCAGCAGCTTGGCAGCGGGAGTGACCGGGGAGCTGTTTTTT. The full variable domain, with the rest looked up from reference TRBV5-1 and TRBJ2-2, is KAGVTQTPRYLIKTRGQQVTLSCSPISGHRSVSWYQQTPGQGLQFLFEYFSETQRNKGNFPGRFSGRQFSNSRSEMNVSTLELGDSALYLCASSLAAGVTGELFFGEGSRLTVL.

This clone occurred a few times. The chain employs TRBV2 and TRBJ2-3; maybe TRBD2 (5 bases). The ends were cut back, 3 bases at V and 4 bases at J, with 5 bases in the middle. CDR1 is SNHLY and CDR2 is FYNNEI in the germline V gene. This CDR3 contains 12 residues. This chain's CDR3 is CASSEGADTQYF. The CDR3, as DNA: TGTGCCAGCAGTGAGGGAGCAGATACGCAGTATTTT.

This chain connects TRBV7-2 to TRBJ1-6; weak D call: TRBD1 (6 bases). V lost 2 bases and J 10 bases, leaving 12 bases between the germline ends. The CDR3 consists of 14 residues. Germline loops: CDR1 SGHTA, CDR2 FQGNSA. CDR3 in amino acids: CASSLSGGTSPLHF. The DNA of the CDR3 is TGTGCCAGCAGCTTATCTGGGGGCACCTCACCCCTCCACTTT.

The chain has TRBV28 and TRBJ2-2; 8 nucleotides align to TRBD2. The CDR3 totals 19 residues. Germline assignment: CDR1 MDHEN and CDR2 SYDVKM. Trimming at V came to 3 bases and at J to 3 bases, leaving 15 bases not matched to a gene. CDR3 bases: TGTGCCAGCAGTTTCGTTGTAGGGTCCCGGGAGGGTTACACCGGGGAGCTGTTTTTT. Translation: CASSFVVGSREGYTGELFF.

J is TRBJ1-4 and V is TRBV5-1; 8 bases agree with TRBD1. After removal of 4 bases from V and 8 bases from J, the junction contained 7 bases not matched to a gene. This CDR3 region has 14 residues. Germline V gives CDR1 SGHRS, CDR2 YFSETQ. The CDR3 spells CASSEGTGKEKLFF. The CDR3 coding sequence is TGCGCCAGCAGCGAAGGGACAGGAAAAGAAAAACTGTTTTTT.

The chain joins TRBV7-9 to TRBJ2-1; TRBD2 matches at 8 bases. Germline CDR1 reads SEHNR; CDR2 reads FQNEAQ (reference sequence). This CDR3 has 16 amino acids. The V gene end was trimmed by 4 bases and the J gene end by 8 bases; junction bases not matched to a gene: 13. CDR3 DNA sequence: TGTGCCAGCAGCTCTACTAGCGGCTCAAAGCGGGATGAGCAGTTCTTC. As protein: CASSSTSGSKRDEQFF.

This clone was found a few times. The chain is built from TRBV7-3 and TRBJ2-7, with 8 nucleotides matching TRBD2. Germline CDR1 reads SGHTA; CDR2 reads FQGTGA. Germline trimming cut 4 bases from V and 5 bases from J; bases unmatched to any gene: 4. CDR3 length: 13 amino acids. This chain's CDR3 is CASSYGLADEQYF. The CDR3 region has the DNA TGTGCCAGCAGCTACGGACTAGCAGACGAGCAGTACTTC.

The chain carries TRBV30 and TRBJ1-5; perhaps TRBD1 as D (5 bases). The CDR3 spans 13 residues. Germline V gene lookup returns CDR1 GTSNPN and CDR2 SVGIG (reference sequence). V was trimmed by 3 bases and J by 7 bases, leaving 13 bases between them. CDR3 bases: TGTGCCTGGAGCCTTTCTAGGGGACAGCCCCAGCATTTT. Translated, it gives CAWSLSRGQPQHF.

This clone appeared a few times. The V gene is TRBV28, the J gene TRBJ1-6, with D possibly TRBD1 on 5 matching bases. Per germline, CDR1 MDHEN and CDR2 SYDVKM. Trimming stripped 7 bases from V and 8 bases from J, with 15 bases between. CDR3 length: 14 residues. CDR3 amino acids: CASNTQGGDSPLHF. In DNA form, the CDR3 reads TGTGCCAGCAACACCCAGGGCGGTGATTCACCCCTCCACTTT.

There are many counts of this clone. DNA for the CDR3: TGTGCCAGCAGTGACTTGGCGGGAGGCACCGGGGAGCTGTTTTTT. Residues: CASSDLAGGTGELFF. The V gene is TRBV6-4, the J gene TRBJ2-2, with 8 bases lining up with TRBD2. V lost 1 base, J lost 4 bases, and 2 bases stayed unmatched. Germline values: CDR1 MRHNA, CDR2 SNTAGT. The CDR3 length is 15 residues.

The chain employs TRBV11-3 and TRBJ2-1, with TRBD2 matching over 9 bases. The CDR3 contains 20 residues. CDR1 and CDR2 (germline): SGHNT, YENEEA. The J segment lost 0 bases and the V segment lost 0 bases, leaving 12 bases of the junction unmatched. The CDR3, as DNA: TGTGCCAGCAGCTTAGAAGGGTTAGCTAGCGGGGACCACTCCTACAATGAGCAGTTCTTC. It specifies CASSLEGLASGDHSYNEQFF.

The chain joins TRBV29-1 to TRBJ1-2; the D is unclear. The CDR3 is 9 residues long. Between the trimmed V and J ends, which lost 4 bases and 8 bases, there was a span of 5 bases. Germline CDR1 SQVTM, CDR2 ANQGSEA. CDR3 loop: CSVAQGYTF. DNA for the CDR3: TGCAGCGTTGCGCAGGGCTACACCTTC. Complete variable domain (other parts from reference TRBV29-1 and TRBJ1-2): SAVISQKPSRDICQRGTSLTIQCQVDSQVTMMFWYRQQPGQSLTLIATANQGSEATYESGFVIDKFPISRPNLTFSTLTVSNMSPEDSSIYLCSVAQGYTFGSGTRLTVV.

This clone turned up a few times. The rearrangement uses TRBV10-1 and TRBJ2-1; 10 positions match TRBD2. The germline CDR1 and CDR2 sequences are WNHNN and SYGVQD (reference sequence). With 6 bases clipped from V and 4 bases from J, the junction kept 3 bases outside the gene matches. This CDR3 spans 14 amino acids. CDR3 sequence (DNA): TGCGCCAGCAGCCCTAGCGGGGGATACAATGAGCAGTTCTTC. Protein product: CASSPSGGYNEQFF.

V and J are TRBV7-9 and TRBJ2-7; D is perhaps TRBD2 (6 bases). This CDR3 is built from 16 residues. Trimming removed 5 bases from V and 1 base from J, with 18 bases in between. Germline V CDR1 and CDR2: SEHNR, FQNEAQ (reference sequence). The CDR3 nucleotides read TGTGCCAGCAGCACCTATAGCGGAGTTCGTTCCTACGAGCAGTACTTC. This sequence encodes CASSTYSGVRSYEQYF.

The chain employs TRBV5-1 and TRBJ1-1; D ambiguous. The CDR3 sequence is 13 residues long. Looked up from germline, CDR1 is SGHRS and CDR2 is YFSETQ. Trimming pared 3 bases from V and 0 bases from J, leaving 6 bases between. Written as DNA, the CDR3 is TGCGCCAGCAGCTGGGGAGTGAACACTGAAGCTTTCTTT. It codes for CASSWGVNTEAFF.

This clone was detected once. This rearrangement joins TRBV6-2 or TRBV6-3 to TRBJ2-1; 9 bases match TRBD1. V trimming: 6 bases; J trimming: 9 bases; junction bases outside the gene matches: 12. The CDR3 has 15 residues. Germline V gene lookup returns CDR1 MNHEY and CDR2 SVGEGT. The CDR3 region has the DNA TGTGCCAGCAGCCTCCGGGACAGGGTAAGATCTGAGCAGTTCTTC. Amino acid sequence: CASSLRDRVRSEQFF.